This TCR beta chain was recorded in a study of shared clonotypes between healthy human individuals. Across the study: Donors were a couple of women and a few men aged 18 to 49. Whole-study findings and limits: Sampling covered nothing but blood. Tissue TCR repertoires likely differ from those found in blood.

Donors included only healthy HIV-negative adults lacking recent acute infections or vaccinations. Germline V gene lookup returns CDR1 MRHNA and CDR2 SNTAGT. The length of the CDR3 is 15 residues. Details on this clone: No antigen is known for it. This may be a read error: a much more frequent sequence differs by one nucleotide.

At the deep level, the assay was run. Some clones are missing from TCRdb's copy, which holds only in-frame ones; the method was immunoSEQ multiplex PCR. The sample lists hundreds of thousands of clones; roughly four fifths were seen once. The J gene is TRBJ2-1, the V gene TRBV6-4, with 8 nucleotides matching TRBD2. The sequence came from a middle-aged woman in good health. Some clones in this sample may be carry-over from other donors' samples. The sequencing sample was made of PBMCs. This chain's CDR3 is CAGSAQAGAINEQFF. CDR3 DNA sequence: TGTGCCGGCAGTGCCCAAGCGGGAGCTATAAATGAGCAGTTCTTC.